Listed below are T cell receptor beta chains from one sample, sequenced in a study of blood T cell repertoires in COVID-19. TCRdb's copy holds only in-frame clones and misses some; the assay was immunoSEQ multiplex PCR. The top ten clones hold about 3% of a sample with around 500,000 clones, 80% to 90% of them seen once. Sequencing was carried out using peripheral blood. The receptors were sampled from a human donor in a cohort sampled during active COVID-19. The CDR3 runs from the conserved cysteine through the conserved F or W. Each record gives: clone size, J gene, V gene, CDR3 length, D gene, CDR3 DNA, CDR3 protein. The D gene is left open where the match is weak. The size entry is marked missing in some rows and otherwise reads once, few, many or a size class.

abundance: -
j_gene: TRBJ1-2
v_gene: TRBV27
len: 14
d_gene: TRBD1
CDR3nt: TGTGCCAGCACCCCACGACAGGGGGCTTCTGGCTACACCTTC
CDR3aa: CASTPRQGASGYTF

abundance: -
j_gene: TRBJ1-3
v_gene: TRBV28
len: 16
d_gene: -
CDR3nt: TGTGCCAGCAGCCCTACGGGGGGGGCGCTTGGAAACACCATATATTTT
CDR3aa: CASSPTGGALGNTIYF

abundance: -
j_gene: TRBJ2-7
v_gene: TRBV6-5
len: 13
d_gene: -
CDR3nt: TGTGCCAGCACCGAGACAGGGAGGTACGAGCAGTACTTC
CDR3aa: CASTETGRYEQYF

abundance: -
j_gene: TRBJ1-2
v_gene: TRBV7-2
len: 15
d_gene: TRBD1
CDR3nt: TGTGCCAGCAGCAGACGGGGACAGGGGGCAGGTGGCTACACCTTC
CDR3aa: CASSRRGQGAGGYTF

abundance: once
j_gene: TRBJ1-1
v_gene: TRBV30
len: 12
d_gene: -
CDR3nt: TGTGCCTGGAACAGGGATGAAGGTGAAGCTTTCTTT
CDR3aa: CAWNRDEGEAFF

abundance: -
j_gene: TRBJ2-7
v_gene: TRBV6-5
len: 12
d_gene: -
CDR3nt: TGTGCCAGCAGTTCGAACAGGTACGAGCAGTACTTC
CDR3aa: CASSSNRYEQYF

abundance: -
j_gene: TRBJ1-2
v_gene: TRBV7-2
len: 16
d_gene: -
CDR3nt: TGTGCCAGCAGCTTAGCGCCAGCGACGACTAACTATGGCTACACCTTC
CDR3aa: CASSLAPATTNYGYTF

abundance: few
j_gene: TRBJ1-2
v_gene: TRBV30
len: 14
d_gene: -
CDR3nt: TGTGCCTGGAGTGGAGGGTGGGAGTCCCATGGCTACACCTTC
CDR3aa: CAWSGGWESHGYTF

abundance: -
j_gene: TRBJ2-1
v_gene: TRBV7-9
len: 15
d_gene: TRBD2
CDR3nt: TGTGCCAGCAGCATCCTTGCGGGAGGGTTCAATGAGCAGTTCTTC
CDR3aa: CASSILAGGFNEQFF

abundance: few
j_gene: TRBJ1-6
v_gene: TRBV3-1/TRBV3-2
len: 14
d_gene: -
CDR3nt: TGTGCCAGCAGCCAAGTAGGGGGTAATTCACCCCTCCACTTT
CDR3aa: CASSQVGGNSPLHF

abundance: -
j_gene: TRBJ1-5
v_gene: TRBV29-1
len: 14
d_gene: TRBD1
CDR3nt: TGCAGCGTTGCCACCGACAGGGCCGGTCAGCCCCAGCATTTT
CDR3aa: CSVATDRAGQPQHF

abundance: -
j_gene: TRBJ2-7
v_gene: TRBV7-2
len: 15
d_gene: TRBD1
CDR3nt: TGTGCCAGCAGCACCTCGGGGACAGGGGCTTACGAGCAGTACTTC
CDR3aa: CASSTSGTGAYEQYF

abundance: -
j_gene: TRBJ1-1
v_gene: TRBV7-2
len: 14
d_gene: -
CDR3nt: TGTGCCAGCAGCTTAGTCCCAGAGAACACTGAAGCTTTCTTT
CDR3aa: CASSLVPENTEAFF

abundance: -
j_gene: TRBJ1-2
v_gene: TRBV29-1
len: 13
d_gene: -
CDR3nt: TGCAGCGTTGCGGGGGATTTAACCCGGGGCTACACCTTC
CDR3aa: CSVAGDLTRGYTF

abundance: once
j_gene: TRBJ2-2
v_gene: TRBV7-9
len: 14
d_gene: -
CDR3nt: TGTGCCAGCAGCTTACGCGCTGCGACCGGGGAGCTGTTTTTT
CDR3aa: CASSLRAATGELFF

abundance: -
j_gene: TRBJ1-3
v_gene: TRBV19
len: 15
d_gene: -
CDR3nt: TGTGCCACAACGGATCGAGGGAGCTCTGGAAACACCATATATTTT
CDR3aa: CATTDRGSSGNTIYF

abundance: -
j_gene: TRBJ2-4
v_gene: TRBV19
len: 14
d_gene: TRBD1
CDR3nt: TGTGCCAGGGGACAGGGCAACCCCAAAAACATTCAGTACTTC
CDR3aa: CARGQGNPKNIQYF

abundance: -
j_gene: TRBJ2-2
v_gene: TRBV7-3
len: 14
d_gene: -
CDR3nt: TGTGCCAGCAGCCATCCAGGGGAAAACGGGGAGCTGTTTTTT
CDR3aa: CASSHPGENGELFF

abundance: few
j_gene: TRBJ2-7
v_gene: TRBV10-3
len: 16
d_gene: -
CDR3nt: TGTGCCATCAGTGAGAGTTTGCGGGGCTTCTCCTACGAGCAGTACTTC
CDR3aa: CAISESLRGFSYEQYF

abundance: -
j_gene: TRBJ1-1
v_gene: TRBV29-1
len: 13
d_gene: TRBD1
CDR3nt: TGCAGCGCCTGGGACAGCTGGAACACTGAAGCTTTCTTT
CDR3aa: CSAWDSWNTEAFF

abundance: few
j_gene: TRBJ1-2
v_gene: TRBV29-1
len: 14
d_gene: TRBD1
CDR3nt: TGCAGCGTTGGAGGACAGGGTGGGTCTGAAGGCTACACCTTC
CDR3aa: CSVGGQGGSEGYTF

abundance: -
j_gene: TRBJ1-5
v_gene: TRBV15
len: 15
d_gene: -
CDR3nt: TGTGCCACCAGCGAGGGAGTGGTCGGCAATCAGCCCCAGCATTTT
CDR3aa: CATSEGVVGNQPQHF

abundance: -
j_gene: TRBJ2-7
v_gene: TRBV10-2
len: 14
d_gene: -
CDR3nt: TGCGCCAGCAGTCTAGGGGAAGGGACCTACGAGCAGTACTTC
CDR3aa: CASSLGEGTYEQYF

abundance: -
j_gene: TRBJ1-3
v_gene: TRBV5-1
len: 15
d_gene: TRBD1
CDR3nt: TGCGCCAGCAGCTTGGAGACAGGGGGGGTGGACACCATATATTTT
CDR3aa: CASSLETGGVDTIYF

abundance: -
j_gene: TRBJ2-1
v_gene: TRBV20-1
len: 14
d_gene: -
CDR3nt: TGCAGTGCTAGTACGGGAAGCTCCTACAATGAGCAGTTCTTC
CDR3aa: CSASTGSSYNEQFF

abundance: -
j_gene: TRBJ2-7
v_gene: TRBV3-1/TRBV3-2
len: 16
d_gene: TRBD2
CDR3nt: TGTGCCAGCAGCCACGCCCGGGTTGGACTAGCAGGGGAGCAGTACTTC
CDR3aa: CASSHARVGLAGEQYF

abundance: -
j_gene: TRBJ2-3
v_gene: TRBV7-9
len: 18
d_gene: TRBD2
CDR3nt: TGTGCCAGCAGCCTCCGGCTTGGTGGGACTAGCGGAACAGATACGCAGTATTTT
CDR3aa: CASSLRLGGTSGTDTQYF

abundance: -
j_gene: TRBJ1-5
v_gene: TRBV13
len: 16
d_gene: -
CDR3nt: TGTGCCAGCAGCTTGCGGCGGCTCGGGGGCAATCAGCCCCAGCATTTT
CDR3aa: CASSLRRLGGNQPQHF

abundance: -
j_gene: TRBJ2-7
v_gene: TRBV29-1
len: 15
d_gene: TRBD1
CDR3nt: TGCAGCGTCGATTCCACCGGGACAGGGGGCGGCGAGCAGTACTTC
CDR3aa: CSVDSTGTGGGEQYF

abundance: -
j_gene: TRBJ1-1
v_gene: TRBV15
len: 15
d_gene: -
CDR3nt: TGTGCCACCAGCAGACCGTCGAGGGTGGACACTGAAGCTTTCTTT
CDR3aa: CATSRPSRVDTEAFF

abundance: -
j_gene: TRBJ1-2
v_gene: TRBV20-1
len: 11
d_gene: -
CDR3nt: TGCAGTGCCCCCGGAGGGGCGGGCTACACCTTC
CDR3aa: CSAPGGAGYTF

abundance: -
j_gene: TRBJ1-3
v_gene: TRBV19
len: 14
d_gene: -
CDR3nt: TGTGCCAGTAGTCTTCAGGGATCTGGAAACACCATATATTTT
CDR3aa: CASSLQGSGNTIYF

abundance: once
j_gene: TRBJ2-3
v_gene: TRBV28
len: 13
d_gene: TRBD2
CDR3nt: TGTGCCAGCTCTAGCGGGAACCTTCCTACGCAGTATTTT
CDR3aa: CASSSGNLPTQYF

abundance: once
j_gene: TRBJ2-7
v_gene: TRBV6-5
len: 13
d_gene: TRBD1
CDR3nt: TGTGCCAGCAGAAGGACAGGTCGCTACGAGCAGTACTTC
CDR3aa: CASRRTGRYEQYF

abundance: -
j_gene: TRBJ1-4
v_gene: TRBV7-2
len: 15
d_gene: -
CDR3nt: TGTGCCAGCAGCTTACACGCCGGGGTGAATGAAAAACTGTTTTTT
CDR3aa: CASSLHAGVNEKLFF

abundance: -
j_gene: TRBJ2-3
v_gene: TRBV6-4
len: 15
d_gene: TRBD1
CDR3nt: TGTGCCAGCAGCACAGGGGGCCTTAGCACAGATACGCAGTATTTT
CDR3aa: CASSTGGLSTDTQYF

abundance: -
j_gene: TRBJ2-5
v_gene: TRBV10-3
len: 13
d_gene: TRBD1
CDR3nt: TGTGCCATCAGCGAGGGGGCGGTGGAGACCCAGTACTTC
CDR3aa: CAISEGAVETQYF

abundance: once
j_gene: TRBJ2-7
v_gene: TRBV29-1
len: 16
d_gene: TRBD1
CDR3nt: TGCAGCGTTGAGGGTAAGGGACAGGGGAACTCCTACGAGCAGTACTTC
CDR3aa: CSVEGKGQGNSYEQYF

abundance: -
j_gene: TRBJ1-4
v_gene: TRBV18
len: 18
d_gene: TRBD1
CDR3nt: TGTGCCAGCTCACCACCGAGGGGACAGGGCGATACTAATGAAAAACTGTTTTTT
CDR3aa: CASSPPRGQGDTNEKLFF

abundance: -
j_gene: TRBJ2-7
v_gene: TRBV18
len: 15
d_gene: -
CDR3nt: TGTGCCAGCTCACCAACCAGGGACACAGCCTACGAGCAGTACTTC
CDR3aa: CASSPTRDTAYEQYF

abundance: -
j_gene: TRBJ1-4
v_gene: TRBV7-2
len: 13
d_gene: -
CDR3nt: TGTGCCAGCAGCCCCCGACAGAATGAAAAACTGTTTTTT
CDR3aa: CASSPRQNEKLFF

abundance: -
j_gene: TRBJ1-5
v_gene: TRBV15
len: 15
d_gene: -
CDR3nt: TGTGCCACCAGCAGGGGGGGGTATAGCAATCAGCCCCAGCATTTT
CDR3aa: CATSRGGYSNQPQHF

abundance: -
j_gene: TRBJ1-2
v_gene: TRBV12-1
len: 12
d_gene: -
CDR3nt: TGTGCCAGCAGCTCGAACCGGTGCGGCTACACCTTC
CDR3aa: CASSSNRCGYTF

abundance: -
j_gene: TRBJ2-7
v_gene: TRBV5-6
len: 14
d_gene: TRBD1
CDR3nt: TGTGCCAGCAGGGCCGGGACAGCCTCCTACGAGCAGTACTTC
CDR3aa: CASRAGTASYEQYF

abundance: -
j_gene: TRBJ1-5
v_gene: TRBV2
len: 14
d_gene: -
CDR3nt: TGTGCCAGCAGTGAAAACAGGGTCAACCAGCCCCAGCATTTT
CDR3aa: CASSENRVNQPQHF

abundance: -
j_gene: TRBJ1-2
v_gene: TRBV7-9
len: 14
d_gene: TRBD1
CDR3nt: TGTGCCAGCAGCTTCGGGACAGGGAACTATGGCTACACCTTC
CDR3aa: CASSFGTGNYGYTF

abundance: -
j_gene: TRBJ1-1
v_gene: TRBV6-5
len: 15
d_gene: -
CDR3nt: TGTGCCAGCAGTTACTCGGGACATTTGAACACTGAAGCTTTCTTT
CDR3aa: CASSYSGHLNTEAFF

abundance: -
j_gene: TRBJ1-1
v_gene: TRBV19
len: 13
d_gene: -
CDR3nt: TGTGCCAGTAGTAATGGTGTCGAGGGAGAAGCTTTCTTT
CDR3aa: CASSNGVEGEAFF

abundance: -
j_gene: TRBJ2-5
v_gene: TRBV2
len: 21
d_gene: TRBD2
CDR3nt: TGTGCCAGCAGTGACTTTAGATTAGCGGGAGGGCCTGGAGGTTTAGGGGAGACCCAGTACTTC
CDR3aa: CASSDFRLAGGPGGLGETQYF

abundance: -
j_gene: TRBJ2-1
v_gene: TRBV3-1/TRBV3-2
len: 15
d_gene: TRBD2
CDR3nt: TGTGCCAGCCGAATAGCGGGAGGGCCGGGGAATGAGCAGTTCTTC
CDR3aa: CASRIAGGPGNEQFF

abundance: -
j_gene: TRBJ1-4
v_gene: TRBV30
len: 15
d_gene: TRBD1
CDR3nt: TGTGCCTGGAGTCGACCGGGACAGCCTAATGAAAAACTGTTTTTT
CDR3aa: CAWSRPGQPNEKLFF

abundance: -
j_gene: TRBJ1-2
v_gene: TRBV28
len: 12
d_gene: -
CDR3nt: TGTGCCAGCAGTTTACAGGGAACTGGCTACACCTTC
CDR3aa: CASSLQGTGYTF